Below, 21 T cell receptor beta chains from the same sample are listed, as sequenced in a study of blood T cell repertoires in COVID-19. This table comes from immunoSEQ multiplex PCR, and its TCRdb copy is limited to in-frame clones, with some not included. The sample includes around 150,000 clones, around 90% of them seen just once. Sequencing was carried out using peripheral blood. These receptors were taken from a man between 18 and 35 years old with acute or convalescent COVID-19.

This clone appeared a single time. V is TRBV3-1 (or the pseudogene TRBV3-2) and J is TRBJ2-4, with TRBD2 as a possible D gene (5 bases). This CDR3 has 17 amino acids. Trimming stripped 6 bases from V and 0 bases from J, with 18 bases between. CDR1 and CDR2 (germline): LGHDT, YNNKEL (reference sequence). This chain's CDR3 is CASSQNHGLIAKNIQYF. The CDR3 DNA is TGTGCCAGCAGTCAGAACCACGGACTGATAGCCAAAAACATTCAGTACTTC.

The gene calls are TRBV24-1 and TRBJ2-1; TRBD2 agrees at 9 bases. The trim removed 4 bases at V and 8 bases at J, leaving 14 bases unmatched. The CDR3 runs to 17 residues. Germline assignment: CDR1 KGHDR and CDR2 SFDVKD. The CDR3 DNA follows: TGTGCCACCAGTGAAGCCTGGCGGGAGGGTGAGTGGGATGAGCAGTTCTTC. Its protein is CATSEAWREGEWDEQFF.

The genes are TRBV9 and TRBJ1-2; the match to TRBD1 covers 12 bases. The CDR3 runs to 17 residues. Per germline, CDR1 SGDLS and CDR2 YYNGEE. V lost 6 bases to trimming and J lost 1 base; unmatched junction nucleotides: 10. CDR3 sequence: CASTPEGTGGFNYGYTF. DNA of the CDR3: TGTGCCAGCACCCCGGAGGGGACAGGGGGCTTTAACTATGGCTACACCTTC.

The chain couples TRBV19 to TRBJ1-1; D is uncertain. The CDR3 spans 13 residues. The V and J ends lost 8 bases and 5 bases respectively, with 15 bases between them. The V gene's germline CDR1 is LNHDA and CDR2 SQIVND (reference sequence). CDR3 nucleotide sequence: TGTGCCAGTGGGCGCACGCTTGGGACTGAAGCTTTCTTT. It specifies CASGRTLGTEAFF.

The chain links TRBV5-1 to TRBJ2-7; maybe TRBD2 (5 bases). Germline V gene sequence: CDR1 SGHRS, CDR2 YFSETQ. This CDR3 contains 13 residues. V was pared by 6 bases and J by 5 bases, with 15 bases between. This CDR3 is CASTPGSGNEQYF. Written as DNA, the CDR3 is TGCGCCAGCACCCCGGGATCGGGTAACGAGCAGTACTTC.

This chain connects TRBV18 to TRBJ2-2; no definite D call. The germline gives CDR1 KGHSH, CDR2 LQKENI. The CDR3 runs to 15 residues. Trimming removed 2 bases at V and 1 base at J, with 8 bases between. CDR3 nucleotides: TGTGCCAGCTCACCATCCAGCGTGAACACCGGGGAGCTGTTTTTT. Translation: CASSPSSVNTGELFF. The full variable domain, in which reference TRBV18 and TRBJ2-2 provide the parts outside the CDR3, is NAGVMQNPRHLVRRRGQEARLRCSPMKGHSHVYWYRQLPEEGLKFMVYLQKENIIDESGMPKERFSAEFPKEGPSILRIQQVVRGDSAAYFCASSPSSVNTGELFFGEGSRLTVL.

This chain uses TRBV6-5 with TRBJ1-5, with D possibly TRBD1 on 6 matching bases. The germline V and J ends were trimmed by 7 bases and 9 bases, with 19 bases remaining between them. Germline-derived CDR1 and CDR2 are MNHEY and SVGAGI. The CDR3 runs 14 residues. CDR3: CASTLTPGDGPQHF. CDR3 bases: TGTGCCAGCACCCTTACGCCAGGGGACGGGCCCCAGCATTTT.

The chain recombines TRBV10-2 with TRBJ1-5; 8 bases are shared with TRBD1. In germline, CDR1 is WSHSY, CDR2 SAAADI. The CDR3 spans 13 residues. Trimming removed 8 bases from V and 2 bases from J; junction bases left unmatched: 2. This CDR3 reads CASVDRGNQPQHF. The CDR3 coding sequence is TGCGCCAGCGTGGACAGGGGCAATCAGCCCCAGCATTTT.

The gene calls are TRBV5-6 and TRBJ2-7; D ambiguous. V shed 4 bases and J shed 2 bases, with 19 bases lying between them. This CDR3 comprises 16 residues. Germline V gene sequence: CDR1 SGHDT, CDR2 YYEEEE. The CDR3 reads CASSLVDRTGTYEQYF. For the CDR3, the DNA is TGTGCCAGCAGCCTAGTTGACCGAACGGGTACCTACGAGCAGTACTTC. Using reference TRBV5-6 and TRBJ2-7 for the parts outside the CDR3, the full variable domain is DAGVTQSPTHLIKTRGQQVTLRCSPKSGHDTVSWYQQALGQGPQFIFQYYEEEERQRGNFPDRFSGHQFPNYSSELNVNALLLGDSALYLCASSLVDRTGTYEQYFGPGTRLTVT.

The rearrangement links TRBV6-5 to TRBJ1-1; 7 bases map to TRBD1. The CDR3 contains 14 residues. The J segment lost 5 bases and the V segment lost 5 bases, leaving 8 bases of the junction unmatched. From germline, CDR1 is MNHEY and CDR2 SVGAGI. The CDR3 loop reads CASSLGGLETEAFF. As DNA, the CDR3 is TGTGCCAGCAGTCTAGGGGGCCTGGAGACTGAAGCTTTCTTT.

The chain employs TRBV2 and TRBJ1-6; 9 bases are shared with TRBD1. CDR1 and CDR2 from the germline V gene are SNHLY and FYNNEI. Trimming took 2 bases from V and 10 from J; bases not matched to a gene: 3. The CDR3 has 14 residues. DNA of the CDR3: TGTGCCAGCAGTGAAACAGGGGGCCCCTCACCCCTCCACTTT. This codes for CASSETGGPSPLHF.

The chain links TRBV6-1 to TRBJ1-4; D is uncertain. The CDR3 sequence is 13 residues long. Germline CDR1 reads MNHNS; CDR2 reads SASEGT. Trimming cost V 1 base and J 13 bases, with 13 bases left between them. The DNA of the CDR3 is TGTGCCAGCAGTGAAGGACAAACCCTAAGACTGTTTTTT. This gives the protein CASSEGQTLRLFF.

The rearrangement joins TRBV6-5 to TRBJ1-1; D is possibly TRBD1 (5 bases). The germline V gene has CDR1 MNHEY and CDR2 SVGAGI. This CDR3 comprises 13 residues. V dropped 6 bases and J dropped 2 bases, with 10 bases sitting between them. The CDR3 loop is CASRSGLNTEAFF. CDR3 DNA sequence: TGTGCCAGCAGATCGGGACTCAACACTGAAGCTTTCTTT.

The CDR3 DNA is TGCGCCAGCAGCTTGAGTGACGGCGGTAGCTACACCTTC. It yields the protein CASSLSDGGSYTF. The chain carries TRBV5-1 and TRBJ1-2; D is unresolved. The CDR3 runs 13 residues. V shed 1 base and J shed 9 bases, with 13 bases lying between them. Germline V gene lookup returns CDR1 SGHRS and CDR2 YFSETQ.

The chain links TRBV2 to TRBJ2-2; possible D gene TRBD1, 5 bases. Per germline, CDR1 SNHLY and CDR2 FYNNEI. The CDR3 covers 14 residues. Trimming shortened V by 6 bases and J by 2 bases, and 10 bases separated the two germline ends. The CDR3 DNA reads TGTGCCAGCAGGTTAGGGGAAAACACCGGGGAGCTGTTTTTT. Encoded protein: CASRLGENTGELFF. Together with reference TRBV2 and TRBJ2-2, the CDR3 gives the full variable domain: EPEVTQTPSHQVTQMGQEVILRCVPISNHLYFYWYRQILGQKVEFLVSFYNNEISEKSEIFDDQFSVERPDGSNFTLKIRSTKLEDSAMYFCASRLGENTGELFFGEGSRLTVL.

The V call is TRBV10-2, the J call TRBJ1-3; 8 bases line up with TRBD1. Germline values: CDR1 WSHSY, CDR2 SAAADI. The CDR3 consists of 17 residues. V lost 0 bases and J lost 4; bases outside the gene matches: 8. The CDR3 spells CASSESIPGGAGNTIYF. The CDR3 region has the DNA TGCGCCAGCAGTGAGTCGATCCCAGGGGGCGCCGGAAACACCATATATTTT.

The chain has TRBV29-1 and TRBJ2-5; tentative D call: TRBD1 (5 bases). The V end was cut by 5 bases, the J end by 5 bases, with 15 bases between. There are 13 residues in the CDR3. The germline V gene has CDR1 SQVTM and CDR2 ANQGSEA. CDR3 loop: CSVKDIGPETQYF. The CDR3 region has the DNA TGCAGCGTTAAGGACATCGGGCCGGAGACCCAGTACTTC.

This clone turned up a few times. V usage is TRBV9 and J usage is TRBJ1-2; D call uncertain. The CDR3 consists of 12 residues. CDR1 is SGDLS, CDR2 YYNGEE, per germline. The V and J ends lost 3 bases and 5 bases respectively, with 8 bases between them. The CDR3 DNA reads as TGTGCCAGCAGCGATTGGACTTATGGCTACACCTTC. Translating gives CASSDWTYGYTF.

The chain carries TRBV5-1 and TRBJ2-1; 8 nucleotides line up with TRBD1. CDR3 length: 14 residues. With 1 base clipped from V and 7 bases from J, the junction kept 4 bases outside the gene matches. CDR1 is SGHRS and CDR2 is YFSETQ in the germline V gene. Here the CDR3 reads CASSLSQGANEQFF. The CDR3 coding sequence is TGCGCCAGCAGCTTGAGTCAGGGGGCAAATGAGCAGTTCTTC. Variable domain in full (rest from reference TRBV5-1 and TRBJ2-1): KAGVTQTPRYLIKTRGQQVTLSCSPISGHRSVSWYQQTPGQGLQFLFEYFSETQRNKGNFPGRFSGRQFSNSRSEMNVSTLELGDSALYLCASSLSQGANEQFFGPGTRLTVL.

This chain uses TRBV2 with TRBJ2-2, with TRBD2 matching over 9 bases. Looked up from germline, CDR1 is SNHLY and CDR2 is FYNNEI. Losses at the gene ends were 2 bases for V and 7 bases for J; bases not matched to a gene: 11. The CDR3 sequence is 17 residues long. The CDR3 nucleotides are TGTGCCAGCAGTGAATGGGTAGCGGGAGACTCGGTCGGGGAGCTGTTTTTT. Translating gives CASSEWVAGDSVGELFF.

V is TRBV10-3 and J is TRBJ2-1, with D maybe TRBD1 (5 bases). Trimming pared 7 bases from V and 0 bases from J, leaving 25 bases between. The CDR3 runs 19 residues. The V gene's germline CDR1 is ENHRY and CDR2 SYGVKD. CDR3 bases: TGTGCCATCAAGGGTATCGTCCCGAAGACAGAAGACTCCTACAATGAGCAGTTCTTC. Translated: CAIKGIVPKTEDSYNEQFF.